This TCR beta chain was sequenced for a study of T-cell reconstitution after alpha-beta-depleted transplantation in children. Library preparation (for TCRbeta) was performed with unique molecular identifiers. Using its own MiXCR run on the PCR reads, TCRdb lists one record per CDR3 protein. The sample records around 960,000 distinct CDR3 sequences, roughly 31% being singletons. V lost 5 bases to trimming and J lost 3 bases, with 11 bases between them. This CDR3 comprises 12 residues. Germline CDR1 reads DFQATT; CDR2 reads SNEGSKA (reference sequence). The source material was PBMCs, mostly from graft donor cells, sampled 360 days after TCRalphabeta/CD19-depleted stem cell transplant. This TCR was recovered from a boy in the first two years of life who had a stem cell transplant for SCID, so the T cells may come from the graft donor. The chain couples TRBV20-1 to TRBJ2-7, with D tentatively TRBD2 (6 bases). The CDR3, as DNA: TGCAGTGCTCTGGGGACTCACTACGAGCAGTACTTC. Amino acid sequence: CSALGTHYEQYF.